This T cell receptor (beta chain) was documented in a study of regulatory T cells in long-lasting Graves disease. Whole-study context: Persistent cases were those of Graves' disease that involved over 5 years of antithyroid drugs with positive TSH receptor antibodies. Study-wide results and caveats: Persistent disease showed a preference for TRBV28, TRBJ1-2 and TRBJ2-5.

CDR3-region Arm-PCR and iRepertoire HTBI primers produced the TCR beta libraries. Original data processing: Identification of gene segments yielded over 60 TRBV and 13 to 15 TRBJ across samples. TCRdb ran MiXCR on the multiplex PCR reads and lists one entry per CDR3 protein. These V and J calls derive from TCRdb rather than the authors' analysis. The sample carries approximately 690,000 distinct CDR3 sequences, 30% recorded once. The time point is: persistent/refractory GD, antithyroid drugs over 5 years with positive TRAb. PBMC RNA was the source of the TCR library. Recruitment took place at an endocrinology department in Xi'an, China. For this clonotype: Antigen: not known.

CDR1 and CDR2 (germline): SGHRS, YFSETQ. Trimming took off 2 bases at V and 3 bases at J, with 14 bases between the two ends. The CDR3 spans 16 residues. The input for sequencing was peripheral blood mononuclear cells (PBMCs), taken when the disease was refractory, from a patient treated with antithyroid drugs. The chain has TRBV5-1 and TRBJ1-4; no clear D. The sequence derives from a female donor with Graves disease. The CDR3 DNA reads as TGCGCCAGCAGCTTAGGGTCGGCGCTCCCTAATGAAAAACTGTTTTTT. It codes for CASSLGSALPNEKLFF.